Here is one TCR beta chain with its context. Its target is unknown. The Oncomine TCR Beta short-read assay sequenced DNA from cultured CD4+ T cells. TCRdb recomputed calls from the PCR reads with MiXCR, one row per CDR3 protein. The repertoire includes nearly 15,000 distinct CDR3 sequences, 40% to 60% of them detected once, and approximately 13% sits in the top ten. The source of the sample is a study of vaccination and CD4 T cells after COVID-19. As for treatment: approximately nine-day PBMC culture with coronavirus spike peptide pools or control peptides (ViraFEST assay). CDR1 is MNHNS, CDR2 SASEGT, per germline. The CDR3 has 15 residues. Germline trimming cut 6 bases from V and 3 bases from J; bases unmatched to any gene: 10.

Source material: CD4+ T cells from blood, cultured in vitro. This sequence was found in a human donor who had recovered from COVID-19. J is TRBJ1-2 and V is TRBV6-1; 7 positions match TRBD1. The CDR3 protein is CASRVSGTADYGYTF. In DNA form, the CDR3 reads TGTGCCAGCAGGGTGTCTGGGACAGCGGACTATGGCTACACCTTC.